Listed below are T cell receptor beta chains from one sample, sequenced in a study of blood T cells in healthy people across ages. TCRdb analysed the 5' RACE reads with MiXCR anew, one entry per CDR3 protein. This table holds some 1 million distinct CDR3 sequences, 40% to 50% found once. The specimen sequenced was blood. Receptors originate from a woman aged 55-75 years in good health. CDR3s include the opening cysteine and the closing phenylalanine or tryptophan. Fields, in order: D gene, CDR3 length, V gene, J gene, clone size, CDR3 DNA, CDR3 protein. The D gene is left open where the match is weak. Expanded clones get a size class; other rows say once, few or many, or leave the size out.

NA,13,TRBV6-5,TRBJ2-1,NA,TGTGCCAGCAGTTACTCACTTAACAATGAGCAGTTCTTC,CASSYSLNNEQFF
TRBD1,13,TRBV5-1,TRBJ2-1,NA,TGCGCCAGCAGCTGGGCCTCCGGGACAGGGCAGTTCTTC,CASSWASGTGQFF
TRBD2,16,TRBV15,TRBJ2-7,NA,TGTGCCACCAGCAGAGGCCCTAGCGGGAGCACCTACGAGCAGTACTTC,CATSRGPSGSTYEQYF
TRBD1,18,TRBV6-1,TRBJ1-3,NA,TGTGCCAGCAGTAGGGTGGGACAGGACATCTTCTCGGGAAACACCATATATTTT,CASSRVGQDIFSGNTIYF
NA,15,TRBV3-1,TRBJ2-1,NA,TGTGCCAGCAGCCAAGAGACAGGCGCCTACAATGAGCAGTTCTTC,CASSQETGAYNEQFF
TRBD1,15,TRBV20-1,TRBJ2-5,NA,TGCAGTGCTCAAAGGACAGGGAGGTCGGGAGAGACCCAGTACTTC,CSAQRTGRSGETQYF
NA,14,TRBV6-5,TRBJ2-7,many,TGTGCCAGCAGCACCAGCGGCAGAGCCTACGAGCAGTACTTC,CASSTSGRAYEQYF
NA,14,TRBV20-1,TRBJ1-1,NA,TGCAGTGCTAGAGACCCCAAACACGGCACTGAAGCTTTCTTT,CSARDPKHGTEAFF
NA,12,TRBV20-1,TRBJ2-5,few,TGCAGTGCTAGTCAGAGACAAGAGACCCAGTACTTC,CSASQRQETQYF
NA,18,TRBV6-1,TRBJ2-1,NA,TGTGCCAGCAGTCCCAGGGTTGTGTCCACTACTACTGGCAATGAGCAGTTCTTC,CASSPRVVSTTTGNEQFF
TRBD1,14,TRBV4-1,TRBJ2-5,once,TGCGCCAGCAGCCAGCCGGGACAGGAAGAGACCCAGTACTTC,CASSQPGQEETQYF
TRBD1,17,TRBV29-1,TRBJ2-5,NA,TGCAGCGTTGGGCCCCGGACAGGGGACCTACTCCAAGAGACCCAGTACTTC,CSVGPRTGDLLQETQYF
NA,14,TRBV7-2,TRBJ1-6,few,TGTGCCAGCAGCTTACTGGGAAATAATTCACCCCTCCACTTT,CASSLLGNNSPLHF
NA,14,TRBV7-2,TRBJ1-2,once,TGTGCCAGCAGCCCGGGGCGGGGGGATTGGGGCTACACCTTC,CASSPGRGDWGYTF
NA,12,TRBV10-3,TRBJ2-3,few,TGTGCCATCAGTGCTGAGTCGGAAACGCAGTATTTT,CAISAESETQYF
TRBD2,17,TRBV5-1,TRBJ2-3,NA,TGCGCCAGCAGCCATTACCTTAGCGGGAGGGCCGGGGATACGCAGTATTTT,CASSHYLSGRAGDTQYF
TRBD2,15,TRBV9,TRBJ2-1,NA,TGTGCCAGCACCAAAGGGACTAGCTCCTACAATGAGCAGTTCTTC,CASTKGTSSYNEQFF
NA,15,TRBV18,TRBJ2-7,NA,TGTGCCAGCTCACCACGAGTGGGGACATCCTACGAGCAGTACTTC,CASSPRVGTSYEQYF
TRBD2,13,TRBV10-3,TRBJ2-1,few,TGTGCCATAGCACTAGCGGGACCTAATGAGCAGTTCTTC,CAIALAGPNEQFF
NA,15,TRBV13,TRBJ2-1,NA,TGTGCCAGCACCCGAATGGCGTTAACCTACAATGAGCAGTTCTTC,CASTRMALTYNEQFF
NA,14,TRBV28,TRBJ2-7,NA,TGTGCCAGCAGTTCTCAAGCGACTAGCTACGAGCAGTACTTC,CASSSQATSYEQYF
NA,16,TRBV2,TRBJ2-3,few,TGTGCCAGCATCGGGCAGGGGTGGGGAGGCACAGATACGCAGTATTTT,CASIGQGWGGTDTQYF